Listed here are 25 T cell receptor beta chains from one sample, sequenced in a study of OX40 agonist ivuxolimab in advanced cancers. Libraries came from the immunoSEQ multiplex PCR assay. TCRdb took this table from immuneACCESS and kept in-frame rearrangements with V and J called. Such tables lack part of the clones; where checked against another copy, unresolved V genes explain under half of the gap, and the rest is unexplained. The sample profile shows about 89,000 clones; approximately 91% of them were found once. Jointly, the top ten make up more than 0.6% of the sample. The input for sequencing was CD4+ or CD8+ T cells sorted from blood, taken in a trial of the OX40 agonist ivuxolimab. Receptors were obtained from an adult with an advanced solid tumor such as melanoma, head and neck, liver or kidney cancer.

The V call is TRBV27, the J call TRBJ2-6; the D is unclear. Germline values: CDR1 MNHEY, CDR2 SMNVEV (reference sequence). Trimming removed 1 base from V and 0 bases from J, with 4 bases in between. This CDR3 region has 15 residues. CDR3 residues: CASSLLPSGANVLTF. CDR3 DNA sequence: TGTGCCAGCAGTTTATTACCCTCTGGGGCCAACGTCCTGACTTTC.

This clone came up once. This rearrangement joins TRBV18 to TRBJ1-3, with D possibly being TRBD1 (5 bases). From germline, CDR1 is KGHSH and CDR2 LQKENI. CDR3 length: 16 residues. Trimming cost V 0 bases and J 0 bases, with 9 bases left between them. The CDR3: CASSPPGAPSGNTIYF. The DNA of the CDR3 is TGTGCCAGCTCACCACCAGGGGCTCCCTCTGGAAACACCATATATTTT.

The V call is TRBV18, the J call TRBJ2-1, with D perhaps TRBD1 or TRBD2 (6 bases each). Germline V lookup: CDR1 KGHSH, CDR2 LQKENI. With 0 bases removed from V and 2 bases from J, the gap between germline ends came to 11 bases. CDR3 size: 16 residues. The CDR3 nucleotides read TGTGCCAGCTCACCACCGACGGGGGCGGCCTACAATGAGCAGTTCTTC. Its protein is CASSPPTGAAYNEQFF.

V usage is TRBV18 and J usage is TRBJ1-6; D is ambiguous. V was trimmed by 5 bases and J by 5 bases, leaving 13 bases between them. The germline gives CDR1 KGHSH, CDR2 LQKENI. The CDR3 loop spans 15 amino acids. As DNA, the CDR3 is TGTGCCAGCTCATCCGGACGGCTAGATAATTCACCCCTCCACTTT. It yields the protein CASSSGRLDNSPLHF.

This chain connects TRBV20-1 to TRBJ2-7, with no clear D. The CDR3 is made up of 11 amino acids. Germline V CDR1 and CDR2: DFQATT, SNEGSKA (reference sequence). The germline V and J ends were trimmed by 3 bases and 7 bases, with 10 bases remaining between them. The CDR3 region is CSASNREEQYF. The CDR3 nucleotides are TGCAGTGCTAGTAATAGGGAAGAGCAGTACTTC.

V usage is TRBV19 and J usage is TRBJ2-7, with TRBD1 as a possible D gene (6 bases). Trimming took 6 bases from V and 7 from J, leaving 13 bases between them. This CDR3 region has 12 residues. Germline lookup yields CDR1 LNHDA and CDR2 SQIVND (reference sequence). CDR3: CASSTQGREQYF. CDR3 nucleotides: TGTGCCAGTAGCACTCAGGGGCGGGAGCAGTACTTC.

This clone was seen once. The chain carries TRBV5-1 and TRBJ1-2; 7 bases align to TRBD1. V gave up 0 bases and J gave up 4 bases; unmatched junction bases: 9. This CDR3 comprises 16 residues. Germline lookup yields CDR1 SGHRS and CDR2 YFSETQ. CDR3 residues: CASSLAPGGLPYGYTF. Here the CDR3 DNA reads TGCGCCAGCAGCTTGGCGCCAGGGGGTCTACCCTATGGCTACACCTTC.

The chain uses TRBV19 and TRBJ1-4; tentatively, D is TRBD1 (5 bases). This CDR3 contains 15 residues. V shed 6 bases and J shed 9 bases, with 20 bases lying between them. Germline CDR1 LNHDA, CDR2 SQIVND (reference sequence). The CDR3 sequence is CASSQSTGTYKKLFF. CDR3 nucleotides: TGTGCCAGTAGCCAATCGACCGGGACCTACAAAAAACTGTTTTTT.

The chain is built from TRBV5-1 and TRBJ2-6; D is perhaps TRBD1 (6 bases). V was clipped by 4 bases and J by 2 bases, with 10 bases between them. The CDR3 is 15 amino acids. Germline CDR1 is SGHRS and CDR2 is YFSETQ. CDR3 nucleotide sequence: TGCGCCAGCAGCCCAGAGGGGGCTGGGGCCAACGTCCTGACTTTC. It yields the protein CASSPEGAGANVLTF.

The chain's CDR3 is CASSLTPLPAPAQGTQYF. The CDR3 coding sequence is TGTGCCAGCAGCTTAACCCCACTCCCCGCCCCTGCCCAAGGTACCCAGTACTTC. The chain joins TRBV11-2 to TRBJ2-5, with unresolved D. Per germline, CDR1 SGHAT and CDR2 FQNNGV. The CDR3 consists of 18 residues. The V gene lost 2 bases and the J gene lost 8 bases, with 27 bases spanning the gap.

This clone appeared a single time. The chain is built from TRBV7-5 and TRBJ2-7; the listed D gene, TRBD1, was not tested against the DNA. TRBV7-5 counts as a pseudogene. The CDR3 has 16 residues. The CDR3 nucleotides read TGTGTCAGAAGCTTACCGATGTCAGGCCCCCTCGGAGAGCAGTACTTC. The encoded protein is CVRSLPMSGPLGEQYF.

This clone was detected once. The gene calls are TRBV7-9 and TRBJ1-3; TRBD1 aligns across 8 bases. This CDR3 contains 14 residues. Germline CDR1 is SEHNR and CDR2 is FQNEAQ (reference sequence). The ends lost 5 bases at V and 6 bases at J; junction bases unmatched: 6. The CDR3 reads CASSKGGQENTIYF. The CDR3 DNA follows: TGTGCCAGCAGCAAGGGGGGACAGGAAAACACCATATATTTT. The whole variable domain, filled in from reference TRBV7-9 and TRBJ1-3, reads DTGVSQNPRHKITKRGQNVTFRCDPISEHNRLYWYRQTLGQGPEFLTYFQNEAQLEKSRLLSDRFSAERPKGSFSTLEIQRTEQGDSAMYLCASSKGGQENTIYFGEGSWLTVV.

The rearrangement joins TRBV7-3 to TRBJ1-1; D may be TRBD1 (6 bases). Trimming removed 5 bases from V and 0 bases from J, with 16 bases in between. The CDR3 sequence is 16 residues long. Germline values: CDR1 SGHTA, CDR2 FQGTGA. The CDR3 region is CASSPDRRDLNTEAFF. CDR3 nucleotides: TGTGCCAGCAGCCCCGACAGGCGAGATTTGAACACTGAAGCTTTCTTT.

The V call is TRBV7-9, the J call TRBJ2-7; D tentatively reads TRBD1 or TRBD2 (5 bases each). The germline V gene encodes CDR1 SEHNR and CDR2 FQNEAQ (reference sequence). There are 12 residues in the CDR3. V shed 5 bases and J shed 5 bases, with 10 bases lying between them. The CDR3 loop reads CASSILGDEQYF. CDR3 nucleotides: TGTGCCAGCAGCATACTAGGGGACGAGCAGTACTTC.

The V and J genes are TRBV19 and TRBJ1-5; D ambiguous. V gave up 7 bases and J gave up 2 bases, with 9 bases separating them. Germline CDR1 reads LNHDA; CDR2 reads SQIVND (reference sequence). The CDR3 sequence is 13 residues long. The DNA for the CDR3 is TGTGCCAGTACGGTCGGGGGCAATCAGCCCCAGCATTTT. This sequence encodes CASTVGGNQPQHF.

The chain carries TRBV5-5 and TRBJ2-1; the match to TRBD1 covers 8 bases. The germline gives CDR1 SGHKS, CDR2 YYEKEE (reference sequence). V was clipped by 0 bases and J by 3 bases; unmatched bases: 8. The CDR3 runs 17 residues. The CDR3 loop is CASSLEVTGANYNEQFF. DNA of the CDR3: TGTGCCAGCAGCTTGGAGGTGACAGGGGCTAACTACAATGAGCAGTTCTTC.

The sample holds one count of this clone. The chain links TRBV18 to TRBJ2-3, with 11 bases matching TRBD1. The J segment lost 5 bases and the V segment lost 5 bases, leaving 9 bases of the junction unmatched. The CDR3 sequence is 16 residues long. In germline, CDR1 is KGHSH, CDR2 LQKENI. The CDR3, as DNA: TGTGCCAGCTCAACAGGACAGGGGGCAGGTGGAGATACGCAGTATTTT. The encoded protein is CASSTGQGAGGDTQYF. Full variable domain (remainder filled in from reference TRBV18 and TRBJ2-3): NAGVMQNPRHLVRRRGQEARLRCSPMKGHSHVYWYRQLPEEGLKFMVYLQKENIIDESGMPKERFSAEFPKEGPSILRIQQVVRGDSAAYFCASSTGQGAGGDTQYFGPGTRLTVL.

This clone showed up just a few times. The chain has TRBV28 and TRBJ2-1; TRBD2 is a possible D gene (6 bases). This CDR3 region has 13 residues. Germline CDR1 reads MDHEN; CDR2 reads SYDVKM. The V gene lost 10 bases and the J gene lost 0 bases, with 10 bases spanning the gap. CDR3: CATADYSYNEQFF. CDR3 nucleotides: TGTGCCACTGCGGACTACTCCTACAATGAGCAGTTCTTC.

The chain's CDR3 is CASSFRTGGYNEQFF. The CDR3 DNA reads TGTGCCAGCAGCTTCAGGACAGGGGGATACAATGAGCAGTTCTTC. This sequence joins TRBV7-2 and TRBJ2-1; the match to TRBD1 covers 10 bases. Per germline, CDR1 SGHTA and CDR2 FQGNSA. The CDR3 consists of 15 residues. The ends lost 3 bases at V and 4 bases at J; junction bases unmatched: 3.

The chain uses TRBV15 and TRBJ2-5; D might be TRBD1 (5 bases). The germline V and J ends were trimmed by 0 bases and 5 bases, with 16 bases remaining between them. Germline values: CDR1 LNHNV, CDR2 YYDKDF (reference sequence). The CDR3 sequence is 16 residues long. CDR3 in amino acids: CATSREIGQGSETQYF. The CDR3 bases are TGTGCCACCAGCAGAGAAATAGGGCAGGGATCGGAGACCCAGTACTTC.

The chain employs TRBV4-1 and TRBJ1-5; possible D gene TRBD1, 6 bases. V dropped 5 bases and J dropped 3 bases, with 14 bases sitting between them. Germline CDR1 and CDR2: MGHRA and YSYEKL. This CDR3 has 15 residues. CDR3 in amino acids: CASSRQGSSNQPQHF. Written as DNA, the CDR3 is TGCGCCAGCAGCAGGCAGGGGAGTTCCAATCAGCCCCAGCATTTT.

The chain couples TRBV5-1 to TRBJ2-5; D call uncertain. CDR3 length: 14 residues. Deletions cut 0 bases from V and 5 bases from J, with 11 bases between. Germline lookup yields CDR1 SGHRS and CDR2 YFSETQ. The CDR3 here is CASSLVELVETQYF. CDR3 nucleotides: TGCGCCAGCAGCTTGGTAGAGCTAGTTGAGACCCAGTACTTC.

CDR3 amino acids: CAVGGSNPGTGNTIYF. CDR3 in DNA: TGTGCCGTCGGAGGTAGCAACCCCGGGACCGGAAACACCATATATTTT. The chain carries TRBV30 and TRBJ1-3, with TRBD1 as a possible D gene (5 bases). Trimming cost V 8 bases and J 4 bases, with 24 bases left between them. The CDR3 runs 16 residues. CDR1 GTSNPN and CDR2 SVGIG come from the germline V gene (reference sequence).

This chain joins TRBV10-1 and TRBJ2-5, with 9 nucleotides matching TRBD2. The CDR3 is 17 residues long. With 0 bases clipped from V and 3 bases from J, the junction kept 8 bases outside the gene matches. CDR1 and CDR2 (germline): WNHNN, SYGVQD (reference sequence). DNA for the CDR3: TGCGCCAGCAGTGAGTCGACTCAGACTAGCGGTAAAGAGACCCAGTACTTC. This translates into CASSESTQTSGKETQYF.

CDR3 DNA: TGTGCCAGCAGTTTATACAGGGGGCCCACCAGTAATCAGCCCCAGCATTTT. Translated: CASSLYRGPTSNQPQHF. The chain has TRBV28 and TRBJ1-5; TRBD1 aligns across 9 bases. The V and J ends lost 1 base and 4 bases, in that order; junction bases with no gene match: 8. Germline loops: CDR1 MDHEN, CDR2 SYDVKM. The CDR3 length is 17 residues.